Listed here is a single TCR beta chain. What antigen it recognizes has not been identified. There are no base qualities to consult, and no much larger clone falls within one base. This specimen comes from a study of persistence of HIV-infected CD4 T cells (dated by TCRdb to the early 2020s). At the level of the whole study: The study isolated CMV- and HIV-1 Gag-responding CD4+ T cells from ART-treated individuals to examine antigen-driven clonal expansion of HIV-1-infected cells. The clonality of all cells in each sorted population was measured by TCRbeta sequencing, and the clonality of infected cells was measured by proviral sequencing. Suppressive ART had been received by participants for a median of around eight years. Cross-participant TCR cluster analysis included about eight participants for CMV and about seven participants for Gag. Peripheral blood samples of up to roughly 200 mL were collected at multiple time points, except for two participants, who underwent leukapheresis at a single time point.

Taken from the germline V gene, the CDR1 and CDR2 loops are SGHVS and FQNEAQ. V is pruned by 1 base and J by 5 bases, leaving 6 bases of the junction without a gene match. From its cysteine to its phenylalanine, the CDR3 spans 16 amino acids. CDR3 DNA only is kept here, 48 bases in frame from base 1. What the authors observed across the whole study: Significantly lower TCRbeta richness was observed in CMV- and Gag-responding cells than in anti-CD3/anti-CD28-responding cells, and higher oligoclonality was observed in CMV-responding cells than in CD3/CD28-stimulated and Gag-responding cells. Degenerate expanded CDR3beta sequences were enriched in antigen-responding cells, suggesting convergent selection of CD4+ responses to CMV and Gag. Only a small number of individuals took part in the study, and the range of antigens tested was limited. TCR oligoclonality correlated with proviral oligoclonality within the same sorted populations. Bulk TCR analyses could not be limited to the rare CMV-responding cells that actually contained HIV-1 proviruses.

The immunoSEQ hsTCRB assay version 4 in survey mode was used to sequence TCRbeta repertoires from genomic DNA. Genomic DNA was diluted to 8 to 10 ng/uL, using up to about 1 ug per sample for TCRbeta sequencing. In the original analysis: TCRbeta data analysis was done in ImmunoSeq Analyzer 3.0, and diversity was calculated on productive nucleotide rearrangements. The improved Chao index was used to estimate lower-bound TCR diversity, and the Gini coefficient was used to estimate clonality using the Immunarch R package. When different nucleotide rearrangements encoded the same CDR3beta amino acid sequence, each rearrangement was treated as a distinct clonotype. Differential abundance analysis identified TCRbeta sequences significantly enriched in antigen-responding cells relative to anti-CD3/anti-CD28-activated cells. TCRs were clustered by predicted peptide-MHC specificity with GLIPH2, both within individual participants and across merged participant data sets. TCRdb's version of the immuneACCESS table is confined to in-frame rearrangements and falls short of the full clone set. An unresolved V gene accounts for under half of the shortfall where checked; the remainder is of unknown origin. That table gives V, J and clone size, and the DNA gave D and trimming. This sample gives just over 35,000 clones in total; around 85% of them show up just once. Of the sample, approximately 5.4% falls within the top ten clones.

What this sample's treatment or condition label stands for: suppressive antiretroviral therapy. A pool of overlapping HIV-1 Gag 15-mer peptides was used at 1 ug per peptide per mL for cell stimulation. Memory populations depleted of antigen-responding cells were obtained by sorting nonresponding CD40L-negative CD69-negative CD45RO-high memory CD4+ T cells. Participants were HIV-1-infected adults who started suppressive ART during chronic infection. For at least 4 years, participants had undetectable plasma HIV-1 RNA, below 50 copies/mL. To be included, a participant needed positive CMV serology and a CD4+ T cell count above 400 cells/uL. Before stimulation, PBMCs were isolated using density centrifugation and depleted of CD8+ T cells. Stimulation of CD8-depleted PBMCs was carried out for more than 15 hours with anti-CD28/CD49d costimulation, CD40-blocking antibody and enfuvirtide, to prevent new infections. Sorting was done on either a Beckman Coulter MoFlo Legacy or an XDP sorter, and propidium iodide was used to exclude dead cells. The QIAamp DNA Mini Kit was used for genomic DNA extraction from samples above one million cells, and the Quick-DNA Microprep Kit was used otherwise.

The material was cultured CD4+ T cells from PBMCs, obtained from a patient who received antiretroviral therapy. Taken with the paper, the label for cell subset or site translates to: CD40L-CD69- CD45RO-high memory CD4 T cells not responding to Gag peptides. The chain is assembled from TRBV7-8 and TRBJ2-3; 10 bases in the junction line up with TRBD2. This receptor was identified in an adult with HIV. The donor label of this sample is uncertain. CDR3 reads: CASSLERTSGRDTQYF. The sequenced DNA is TGTGCCAGCAGCTTAGAGCGGACTAGCGGTCGAGATACGCAGTATTTT. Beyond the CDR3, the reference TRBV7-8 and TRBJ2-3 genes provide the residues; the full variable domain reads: GAGVSQSPRYKVAKRGQDVALRCDPISGHVSLFWYQQALGQGPEFLTYFQNEAQLDKSGLPSDRFFAERPEGSVSTLKIQRTQQEDSAVYLCASSLERTSGRDTQYFGPGTRLTVL.